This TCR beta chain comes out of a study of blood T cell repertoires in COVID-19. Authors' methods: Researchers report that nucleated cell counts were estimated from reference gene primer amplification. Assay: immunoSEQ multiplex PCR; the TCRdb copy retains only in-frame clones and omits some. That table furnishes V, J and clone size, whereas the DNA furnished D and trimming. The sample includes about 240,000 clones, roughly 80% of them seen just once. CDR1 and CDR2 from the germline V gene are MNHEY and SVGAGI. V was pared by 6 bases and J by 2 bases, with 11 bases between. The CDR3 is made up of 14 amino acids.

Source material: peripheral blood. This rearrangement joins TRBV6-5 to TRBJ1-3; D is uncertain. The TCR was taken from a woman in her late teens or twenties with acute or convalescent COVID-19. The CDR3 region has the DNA TGTGCCAGCAGCTCAGTGGTTCCTGGAAACACCATATATTTT. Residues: CASSSVVPGNTIYF.